This T cell receptor beta chain is drawn from a study of CD8 T cells in Susac syndrome. At the level of the study: Among sequenced Susac syndrome patients, about six had active disease and under ten were in remission.

The study's findings and limits: The relatively small number of individuals in the TCR sequencing and HLA analysis was acknowledged by the study.

Notes on this clonotype: The antigen is undetermined.

The CDR3 runs 13 residues. Germline CDR1 reads SQVTM; CDR2 reads ANQGSEA. Trimming stripped 4 bases from V and 6 bases from J, with 13 bases between. From blood CD8+ and CD4+ T cells, the TCR beta chain was sequenced. It was negative isolation that provided the CD8+ and CD4+ T cells, whereas TEMRA cells were enriched by FACS. Reverse transcription used roughly 0.5 to 1 ug RNA and random hexamers. Using its own MiXCR run on the immunoSEQ multiplex PCR reads, TCRdb lists one record per CDR3 protein. The sample contains about 240,000 distinct CDR3 sequences, 90% to 97% of which appear only once. Source material: CD4+ T cells from PBMCs. This TCR came from a human donor with Susac syndrome. The chain employs TRBV29-1 and TRBJ1-5, with D tentatively TRBD1 (5 bases). The CDR3 DNA follows: TGCAGCGTTGCGGACACGGCCAGTCAGCCCCAGCATTTT. This sequence encodes CSVADTASQPQHF.